These 10 T cell receptor beta chains were sequenced from one sample in a study of blood T cells in healthy people across ages. A second PCR, run for about 6 to 11 cycles, used a sample-barcoded 5' primer plus a J-beta primer mix. TCRdb independently ran MiXCR on the 5' RACE reads; one entry per CDR3 protein. The sample has more than 650,000 distinct CDR3 sequences, approximately 22% seen once. The sequenced material came from blood. These receptors originate from a man between 70 and 80 years old in good health.

A few counts support this clonotype. The gene calls are TRBV12-3 or TRBV12-4 and TRBJ1-5; D is undetermined. The germline V and J ends were trimmed by 5 bases and 4 bases, with 15 bases remaining between them. This CDR3 spans 15 amino acids. The CDR3 loop reads CASSPSGLRNQPQHF. The CDR3 DNA sequence: TGTGCCAGCAGTCCCTCGGGCCTCAGGAATCAGCCCCAGCATTTT.

V is TRBV29-1 and J is TRBJ1-4; TRBD1 agrees at 10 bases. V shed 6 bases, J shed 8 bases, and the junction held 6 bases outside the gene matches. CDR1 is SQVTM and CDR2 is ANQGSEA in the germline V gene. The length of the CDR3 is 13 residues. The CDR3 nucleotides read TGCAGCGTAGCCGGACAGGGGGAAGAAAAACTGTTTTTT. Protein: CSVAGQGEEKLFF.

Only one count was recorded for this clonotype. The chain has TRBV28 and TRBJ1-5; D ambiguous. Trimming took off 3 bases at V and 6 bases at J, with 12 bases between the two ends. Per germline, CDR1 MDHEN and CDR2 SYDVKM. CDR3 length: 14 amino acids. CDR3 region: CASSFGQARQPQHF. CDR3 coding DNA: TGTGCCAGCAGTTTCGGCCAGGCTCGTCAGCCCCAGCATTTT.

This clonotype occurred many times. The chain joins TRBV20-1 to TRBJ2-4, with D unclear. Germline V gene lookup returns CDR1 DFQATT and CDR2 SNEGSKA (reference sequence). The CDR3 is 15 residues long. The V and J ends lost 1 base and 0 bases respectively, with 10 bases between them. DNA for the CDR3: TGCAGTGCTAGAGTCGACCAACTAGCCAAAAACATTCAGTACTTC. Translated: CSARVDQLAKNIQYF.

This clonotype was counted many times. The chain couples TRBV12-3 or TRBV12-4 to TRBJ1-6; 7 bases map to TRBD1. The length of the CDR3 is 15 residues. Trimming took 4 bases from V and 13 from J; bases not matched to a gene: 13. Here the CDR3 reads CASSYLDRPSSPLHF. CDR3 sequence (DNA): TGTGCCAGCAGTTACCTGGACAGGCCGAGTAGTCCCCTCCACTTT.

This clonotype was seen a few times. A much larger clone differs by one base, so this may be a read error. This chain connects TRBV5-6 to TRBJ2-6; D call uncertain. Per germline, CDR1 SGHDT and CDR2 YYEEEE. The CDR3 loop spans 15 amino acids. V lost 2 bases and J lost 0, with 6 bases in between. The CDR3 DNA reads as TGTGCCAGCAGCTTAGGTTTCTCTGGGGCCAACGTCCTGACTTTC. Protein sequence: CASSLGFSGANVLTF.

Only a few counts were recorded for this clonotype. The chain combines TRBV20-1 with TRBJ1-1, with a weak D call TRBD1 (5 bases). This CDR3 region has 11 residues. V shed 1 base and J shed 8 bases, with 8 bases lying between them. Germline V gene sequence: CDR1 DFQATT, CDR2 SNEGSKA (reference sequence). Here the CDR3 reads CSARAGPEAFF. The DNA for the CDR3 is TGCAGTGCTAGAGCGGGGCCAGAAGCTTTCTTT.

The V gene is TRBV29-1, the J gene TRBJ1-2, with D perhaps TRBD1 (5 bases). The CDR3 totals 11 residues. The ends were cut back, 7 bases at V and 4 bases at J, with 10 bases in the middle. The germline V gene has CDR1 SQVTM and CDR2 ANQGSEA. CDR3: CSADIGYGYTF. The CDR3 nucleotides read TGCAGCGCGGACATTGGCTATGGCTACACCTTC.

J is TRBJ2-3 and V is TRBV12-3 or TRBV12-4; D perhaps matches TRBD2 (6 bases). Trimming pared 3 bases from V and 4 bases from J, leaving 14 bases between. The CDR3 runs to 15 residues. This chain's CDR3 is CASSFAGTRADTQYF. DNA of the CDR3: TGTGCCAGCAGTTTTGCGGGAACGCGCGCAGATACGCAGTATTTT.

This rearrangement joins TRBV7-2 to TRBJ2-5; 11 bases fit TRBD2. J lost 9 bases, V lost 3 bases, and 12 bases had no gene match. Germline CDR1 and CDR2: SGHTA and FQGNSA. This CDR3 contains 16 residues. As DNA, the CDR3 is TGTGCCAGCAGCTTGGGGACTAGCGGCCAGGGTAGAGCCCAGTACTTC. Its protein product is CASSLGTSGQGRAQYF.